This T cell receptor (beta chain) is from a study of CD8 T cells in ankylosing spondylitis. This clonotype was detected many times. Its antigen is still unknown. Molecular-barcoded quantitative 5'-RACE produced these TCR beta libraries. TCRdb re-called the 5' RACE reads with MiXCR, one entry per CDR3 protein. This sample has a few hundred thousand distinct CDR3 sequences; under 8.5% occur once, and the top ten carry roughly 15%. Germline assignment: CDR1 SGHRS and CDR2 YFSETQ. CDR3 size: 14 residues. The germline V and J ends were trimmed by 4 bases and 5 bases, with 16 bases remaining between them. Overall study findings and caveats: A subset of motif variants has previously been described in the synovial fluid and blood of reactive arthritis. Reports say disease-linked clones showed up significantly more in matched ankylosing spondylitis synovial fluid. A motif in TCR beta, a set of fewer than ten highly homologous variants, appeared characteristic of ankylosing spondylitis blood.

This receptor was identified in a male donor with ankylosing spondylitis. V and J are TRBV5-1 and TRBJ2-7; D not resolved. Sequencing used blood, either unsorted or a sorted T cell fraction (not recorded which). CDR3 sequence (DNA): TGCGCCAGCAGCCAGGTTGGGGTCAAACACGAGCAGTACTTC. Protein sequence: CASSQVGVKHEQYF.